The 8 T cell receptor beta chains presented below share a single source sample, sequenced in a study of tissue T cells after allogeneic stem cell transplantation. TCRdb's table, derived via immunoSEQ multiplex PCR, lists solely in-frame clones and lacks some. The profile shows about 48,000 clones, less than 75% of them singletons. What was sequenced was sorted cells pooled from one or two spleens. The receptor source for this set is a pool of C57BL/6 mice in good health.

As regards this clone: All gene names here are mouse names. From the germline J gene comes the end of the CDR3, since the read stops 1 residue before it. The chain joins TRBV13-2 to TRBJ2-4; no definite D call. From germline, CDR1 is NNHNN and CDR2 SYGAGS (reference sequence). Between the trimmed V and J ends, which lost 3 bases and 2 bases, there was a span of 10 bases. The length of the CDR3 is 14 residues. CDR3 sequence: CASGGGGNQNTLYF. The sequenced CDR3 bases are TGTGCCAGCGGTGGGGGTGGGAATCAAAACACCTTGTAC.

As regards this clone: Mouse names are used for the genes. Read sequence stops 1 residue before the CDR3 end, and the germline J gene provides the missing end. This chain connects TRBV17 to TRBJ2-1, with D maybe TRBD2 (6 bases). V dropped 0 bases and J dropped 5 bases, with 8 bases sitting between them. The CDR3 spans 14 residues. Looked up from germline, CDR1 is MNHDT and CDR2 is YYDKIL. The CDR3 sequence: CASSRDWGHAEQFF. The DNA read from the CDR3 is TGTGCTAGCAGTAGAGACTGGGGCCATGCTGAGCAGTTC.

This clone was observed a few times. Gene and germline names: mouse. The read falls 1 residue short of the CDR3 end, and the missing part is taken from the germline J gene. This chain uses TRBV19 with TRBJ1-4; unclear D gene. The CDR3 extends over 10 amino acids. The V end lost 9 bases, the J end lost 7 bases, and 7 bases lay between the germline ends. The V gene's germline CDR1 is FNHDT and CDR2 SITEND (reference sequence). CDR3 sequence reads: CATLFERLFF. CDR3 DNA, as far as it was read: TGTGCCACCCTCTTCGAAAGATTATTT.

For this clone: Here the gene names and germline are mouse. The read comes to an end 1 residue before the CDR3 does, leaving the germline J gene to fill in the end. Other DNA sequences in the same sample also yield this CDR3. The chain recombines TRBV3 with TRBJ2-1, with 8 bases lining up with TRBD2. The germline gives CDR1 SNHLY, CDR2 FYNGKV (reference sequence). The ends lost 5 bases at V and 2 bases at J; junction bases unmatched: 2. The CDR3 loop spans 14 amino acids. The CDR3 loop is CASSPTGDYAEQFF. CDR3 bases read: TGTGCCAGCAGCCCGACTGGGGACTATGCTGAGCAGTTC.

Note on this clone: Germline and genes here are mouse. Here the CDR3 reads CASSLPGSFNERLFF. The DNA read from the CDR3 is TGTGCTAGCAGTTTACCCGGGTCCTTCAACGAAAGATTATTT. The chain has TRBV29 and TRBJ1-4; D is undetermined. The CDR3 goes on 1 residue after the read ends, and that part is filled in from the germline J gene. The CDR3 runs to 15 residues. CDR1 MSHET and CDR2 SYDVDS come from the germline V gene. The ends were cut back, 2 bases at V and 4 bases at J, with 11 bases in the middle.

Concerning this clone itself: Gene names and germline match the mouse. The read terminates 1 residue ahead of where the CDR3 ends, so the germline J gene completes it. V and J are TRBV13-3 and TRBJ2-7, with TRBD1 matching 7 bases. V gave up 5 bases and J gave up 6 bases; unmatched junction bases: 5. CDR1 NNHDY and CDR2 SYVADS come from the germline V gene. The CDR3 is 12 residues long. The CDR3 protein is CASRDREGEQYF. The sequenced part of the CDR3 DNA is TGTGCCAGCAGAGACAGGGAGGGTGAACAGTAC.

This clone was found a few times. The listed genes are named as in mouse. The read is 1 residue too short to cover the CDR3 end, so that end is filled in from the germline J gene. The genes are TRBV19 and TRBJ2-7; 12 bases agree with TRBD2. The CDR3 is 14 amino acids. V lost 1 base, J lost 7 bases, and 3 bases stayed unmatched. Germline lookup yields CDR1 FNHDT and CDR2 SITEND (reference sequence). CDR3 sequence: CASSIRLGGREQYF. Incomplete CDR3 DNA: TGTGCCAGCAGTATACGACTGGGGGGGCGCGAACAGTAC.

With regard to this clone: Gene names refer to mouse genes. The sequenced fragment ends 1 residue before the CDR3 boundary, so the rest is inferred from the germline J gene. The rearrangement links TRBV26 to TRBJ2-3; 13 nucleotides agree with TRBD2. CDR1 KGHPV and CDR2 FQNQEV come from the germline V gene (reference sequence). The V gene end was trimmed by 6 bases and the J gene end by 1 base; junction bases not matched to a gene: 4. This CDR3 has 16 amino acids. Partial CDR3 DNA: TGTGCCAGCAGACGGACTGGGGGGGCGGGTGCAGAAACGCTGTAT. Protein product: CASRRTGGAGAETLY. The CDR3 as a whole reads CASRRTGGAGAETLYF.